This T cell receptor (beta chain) emerged from a study of neoadjuvant anti-PD-1 for oral cavity cancer. A few counts support this clone. CDR1 SGHAT and CDR2 FQNNGV come from the germline V gene. The CDR3 is 15 amino acids. Deletions cut 5 bases from V and 5 bases from J, with 19 bases between. The table came from immunoSEQ multiplex PCR; TCRdb's copy has only in-frame clones and leaves some out. Of approximately 10,000 clones listed, around 75% are singletons. Regarding time point: after neoadjuvant nivolumab, at surgical resection. This clonotype originated in a person aged 40 to 85 with oral cavity squamous cell carcinoma. The V and J genes are TRBV11-2 and TRBJ2-7, with TRBD1 as a possible D gene (5 bases). The sequencing here drew on PBMCs, taken after nivolumab (anti-PD-1) treatment. Here the CDR3 reads CASSRRTNKENEQYF. Written as DNA, the CDR3 is TGTGCCAGCAGCCGTCGGACAAATAAAGAAAACGAGCAGTACTTC.